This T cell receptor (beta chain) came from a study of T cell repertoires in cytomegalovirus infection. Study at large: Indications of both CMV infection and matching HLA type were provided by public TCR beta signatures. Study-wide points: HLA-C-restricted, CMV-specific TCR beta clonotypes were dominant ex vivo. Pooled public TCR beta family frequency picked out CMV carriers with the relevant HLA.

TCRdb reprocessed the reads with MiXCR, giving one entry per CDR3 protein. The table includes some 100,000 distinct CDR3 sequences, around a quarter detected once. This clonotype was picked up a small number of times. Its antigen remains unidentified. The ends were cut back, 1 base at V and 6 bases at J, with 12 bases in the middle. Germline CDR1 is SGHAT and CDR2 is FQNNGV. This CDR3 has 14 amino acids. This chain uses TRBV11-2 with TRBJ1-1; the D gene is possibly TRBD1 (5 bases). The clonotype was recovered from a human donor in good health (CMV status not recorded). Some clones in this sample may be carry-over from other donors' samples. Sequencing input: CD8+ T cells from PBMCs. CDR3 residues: CASSLGPGWAEAFF. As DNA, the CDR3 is TGTGCCAGCAGCTTAGGTCCAGGGTGGGCTGAAGCTTTCTTT. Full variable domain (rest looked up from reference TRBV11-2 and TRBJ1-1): EAGVAQSPRYKIIEKRQSVAFWCNPISGHATLYWYQQILGQGPKLLIQFQNNGVVDDSQLPKDRFSAERLKGVDSTLKIQPAKLEDSAVYLCASSLGPGWAEAFFGQGTRLTVV.